Below, 3 T cell receptor beta chains from the same sample are listed, as sequenced in a study of T cell responses to AZD1222 COVID-19 vaccine. Clones were sequenced by immunoSEQ multiplex PCR, and TCRdb holds only the in-frame ones, with some missing. The sample lists approximately 100,000 clones, around 84% occurring once. The sequenced sample was peripheral blood, obtained on day 0 of AZD1222 vaccination. These receptors came from an adult in good health.

This clone occurred a few times. The genes are TRBV3-1 (or the pseudogene TRBV3-2) and TRBJ1-3, with 7 bases matching TRBD1. The length of the CDR3 is 18 residues. Germline assignment: CDR1 LGHDT and CDR2 YNNKEL (reference sequence). The V segment lost 3 bases and the J segment 1 base; nucleotides outside the gene matches: 12. The CDR3 here is CASSHHPTGTTSGNTIYF. CDR3 DNA sequence: TGTGCCAGCAGCCATCATCCGACAGGGACAACTTCTGGAAACACCATATATTTT.

A few counts support this clone. The V and J genes are TRBV7-2 and TRBJ1-5; D perhaps matches TRBD1 (5 bases). The CDR3 is 15 amino acids. Between the trimmed V and J ends, which lost 1 base and 1 base, there was a span of 8 bases. Germline lookup yields CDR1 SGHTA and CDR2 FQGNSA. Here the CDR3 DNA reads TGTGCCAGCAGCTTAGTGGGGACGAGCAATCAGCCCCAGCATTTT. It yields the protein CASSLVGTSNQPQHF.

The gene calls are TRBV5-1 and TRBJ2-5; TRBD1 is a possible D gene (6 bases). In germline, CDR1 is SGHRS, CDR2 YFSETQ. CDR3 length: 15 residues. V was cut by 4 bases and J by 5 bases, with 18 bases left in between. The CDR3 protein is CASSKAGVEAETQYF. Written as DNA, the CDR3 is TGCGCCAGCAGCAAGGCAGGGGTTGAGGCGGAGACCCAGTACTTC.